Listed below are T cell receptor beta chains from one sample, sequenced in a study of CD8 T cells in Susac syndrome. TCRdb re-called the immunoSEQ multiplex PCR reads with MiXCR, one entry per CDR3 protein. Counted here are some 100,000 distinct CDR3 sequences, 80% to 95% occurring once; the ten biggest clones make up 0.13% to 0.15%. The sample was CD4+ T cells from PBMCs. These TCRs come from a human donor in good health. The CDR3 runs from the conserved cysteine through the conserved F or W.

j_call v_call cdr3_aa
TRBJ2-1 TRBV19 CASSFLVQGLPNEQFF
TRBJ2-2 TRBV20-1 CSARVIGQSTGELFF
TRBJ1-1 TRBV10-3 CAISLERGNTEAFF
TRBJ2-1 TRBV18 CASSPQTLNEQFF
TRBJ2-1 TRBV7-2 CASSPYMSSYNEQFF
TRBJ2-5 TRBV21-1 CASSKERGGETQYF
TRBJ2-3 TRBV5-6 CASRDSDLDTQYF
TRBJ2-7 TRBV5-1 CASSFELAGATHEQYF
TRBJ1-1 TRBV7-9 CASVTGGTEAFF
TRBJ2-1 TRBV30 CAWSGGQGVKNEQFF
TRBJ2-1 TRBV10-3 CAVSGSSANNEQFF
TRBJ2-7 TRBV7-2 CASSPGGGRGLSYEQYF
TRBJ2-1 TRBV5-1 CASSPNTGQYNEQFF
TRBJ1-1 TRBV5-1 CASSPQYLGSDTEAFF
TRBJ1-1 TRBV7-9 CASSLEGTANTEAFF
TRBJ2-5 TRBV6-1 CASSPNLELTQYF
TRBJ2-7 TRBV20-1 CSASRPSGSSYEQYF
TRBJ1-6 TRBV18 CASSPRGTYNSPLHF
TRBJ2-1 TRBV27 CASSLQVGGNEQFF
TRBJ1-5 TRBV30 CAWSTGQFSNQPQHF
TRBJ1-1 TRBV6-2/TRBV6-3 CASSYWGQGRTEAFF
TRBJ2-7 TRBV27 CASTERGGYEQYF
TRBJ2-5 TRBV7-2 CASSAQRGGQETQYF
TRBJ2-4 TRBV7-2 CASSGNVGRSETAKNIQYF
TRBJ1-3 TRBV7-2 CASSQTGSPGNTIYF
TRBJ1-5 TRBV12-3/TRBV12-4 CASSLGVRNQPQHF
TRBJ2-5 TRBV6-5 CASSYLALAGGTDQETQYF
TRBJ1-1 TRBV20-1 CSARGEAFF
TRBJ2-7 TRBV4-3 CASSQDQGPYEQYF
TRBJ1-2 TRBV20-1 CSASFRGLYGYTF
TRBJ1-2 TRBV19 CASSIDTGQNYGYTF
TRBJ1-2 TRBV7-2 CASSSGLANYGYTF
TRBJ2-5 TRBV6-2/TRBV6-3 CASNAGGQQETQYF
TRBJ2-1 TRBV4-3 CASSQETPHNEQFF
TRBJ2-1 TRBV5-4 CASSLAIGNEQFF
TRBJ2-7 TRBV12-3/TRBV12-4 CASSFEAIGYEQYF
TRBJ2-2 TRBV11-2 CASSYRVYTGELFF
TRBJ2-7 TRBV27 CASRLTGSYEQYF
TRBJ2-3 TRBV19 CASSLASGRTDTQYF
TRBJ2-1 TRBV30 CAWSVRPGGNDEQFF